The sequence of this T cell receptor beta chain was determined in a study of cytomegalovirus exposure and HLA in healthy donors. The PCR contained 60 Vbeta and 13 Jbeta primers. TCRdb's copy holds only in-frame clones and misses some; the assay was immunoSEQ multiplex PCR. The table shows some 180,000 clones, with 82% occurring only once. Only a few counts were recorded for this clone. Looked up from germline, CDR1 is SEHNR and CDR2 is FQNEAQ (reference sequence). After removal of 5 bases from V and 3 bases from J, the junction contained 5 bases not matched to a gene. CDR3 size: 15 residues. The sequence came from a man in his forties in good health and CMV-seronegative. The chain carries TRBV7-9 and TRBJ2-2, with 8 bases aligning to TRBD1. Sequencing was carried out using PBMCs. The CDR3 DNA sequence: TGTGCCAGCAGCCCACTCAGGGGGCACACCGGGGAGCTGTTTTTT. The encoded protein is CASSPLRGHTGELFF.